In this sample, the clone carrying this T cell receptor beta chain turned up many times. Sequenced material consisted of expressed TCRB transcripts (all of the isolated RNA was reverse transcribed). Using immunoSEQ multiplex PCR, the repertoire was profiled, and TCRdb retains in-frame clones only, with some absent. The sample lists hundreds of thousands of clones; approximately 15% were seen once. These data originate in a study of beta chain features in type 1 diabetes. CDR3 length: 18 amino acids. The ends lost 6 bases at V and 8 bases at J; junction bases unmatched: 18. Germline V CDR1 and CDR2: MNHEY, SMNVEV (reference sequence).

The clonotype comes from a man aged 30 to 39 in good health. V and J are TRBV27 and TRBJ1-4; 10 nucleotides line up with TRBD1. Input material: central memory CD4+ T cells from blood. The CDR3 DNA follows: TGTGCCAGCAGGAACATAGAGTCTAGACAGGGGGCGTCGGAAAAACTGTTTTTT. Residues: CASRNIESRQGASEKLFF.